Below, 11 T cell receptor beta chains from the same sample are listed, as sequenced in a study of cytomegalovirus exposure and HLA in healthy donors. The PCR had 60 Vbeta and 13 Jbeta primers. TCRdb keeps only in-frame clones here, not all; method: immunoSEQ multiplex PCR. The table includes around 120,000 clones, about four fifths detected once. The sample consisted of PBMCs. The receptors shown here come from a man aged 18 to 35 in good health and CMV-seronegative.

The rearrangement uses TRBV10-2 and TRBJ1-1; D is undetermined. Trimming removed 3 bases at V and 1 base at J, with 12 bases between. CDR1 and CDR2 (germline): WSHSY, SAAADI. The CDR3 extends over 15 amino acids. The CDR3 DNA sequence: TGCGCCAGCAGTGAAACGGGTGTTGGGAACACTGAAGCTTTCTTT. Amino acid sequence: CASSETGVGNTEAFF.

CDR3 loop: CASSLSPGISYEQYF. CDR3 DNA sequence: TGTGCCAGCAGTTTATCGCCCGGGATCTCCTACGAGCAGTACTTC. The gene calls are TRBV27 and TRBJ2-5; TRBD2 might be the D (5 bases). With the DNA end fitting TRBJ2-7 better, the J assignment may be wrong. Germline V gene sequence: CDR1 MNHEY, CDR2 SMNVEV (reference sequence). This CDR3 is 15 amino acids long.

This chain links TRBV14 with TRBJ1-1; TRBD1 agrees at 8 bases. The CDR3 has 14 residues. Looked up from germline, CDR1 is SGHDN and CDR2 is FVKESK. V lost 5 bases, J lost 4 bases, and 6 bases stayed unmatched. The CDR3 region is CASSDRGGVTEAFF. The CDR3 nucleotides read TGTGCCAGCAGCGACAGGGGTGGGGTCACTGAAGCTTTCTTT.

The chain links TRBV11-2 to TRBJ1-2, with D unclear. V was shortened by 1 base and J by 6 bases, with 12 bases between the two germline ends. CDR1 SGHAT and CDR2 FQNNGV come from the germline V gene. The CDR3 is 14 residues long. CDR3 residues: CASSLGPSPDGYTF. DNA of the CDR3: TGTGCCAGCAGCTTAGGGCCCTCCCCTGATGGCTACACCTTC.

The rearrangement joins TRBV5-1 to TRBJ2-1; TRBD2 is a possible D gene (5 bases). CDR1 is SGHRS, CDR2 YFSETQ, per germline. CDR3 size: 11 residues. V was shortened by 5 bases and J by 12 bases, with 12 bases between the two germline ends. The CDR3 DNA reads as TGCGCCAGCAGGGGCGGGTCTCGGCAGTTCTTC. This codes for CASRGGSRQFF.

This clone was counted a few times. The chain recombines TRBV21-1 with TRBJ2-1; no check of the table's D call, TRBD1, against the DNA was made. TRBV21-1 is tagged as a pseudogene. This CDR3 is built from 15 residues. The DNA for the CDR3 is TGTGCCAGCAGCACCAGGGGGGCCTCCTACAATGAGCAGTTCTTC. Amino acid sequence: CASSTRGASYNEQFF.

The V call is TRBV5-1, the J call TRBJ2-1; 9 bases align to TRBD1. The CDR3 consists of 15 residues. Trimming took 0 bases from V and 7 from J; bases not matched to a gene: 5. Germline CDR1 and CDR2: SGHRS and YFSETQ. The CDR3 DNA reads as TGCGCCAGCAGCTTGGACAGGGGGCTGGGGAATGAGCAGTTCTTC. Amino acid sequence: CASSLDRGLGNEQFF. Full variable domain (outside the CDR3, taken from reference TRBV5-1 and TRBJ2-1): KAGVTQTPRYLIKTRGQQVTLSCSPISGHRSVSWYQQTPGQGLQFLFEYFSETQRNKGNFPGRFSGRQFSNSRSEMNVSTLELGDSALYLCASSLDRGLGNEQFFGPGTRLTVL.

The chain combines TRBV6-5 with TRBJ1-5; perhaps TRBD1 as D (5 bases). Trimming shortened V by 2 bases and J by 1 base, and 6 bases separated the two germline ends. The CDR3 consists of 14 residues. The V gene's germline CDR1 is MNHEY and CDR2 SVGAGI. This chain's CDR3 is CASSYDRSNQPQHF. DNA for the CDR3: TGTGCCAGCAGTTACGACAGAAGCAATCAGCCCCAGCATTTT.

The rearrangement links TRBV28 to TRBJ1-1, with D maybe TRBD1 (6 bases). The CDR3 is 16 residues long. The V and J ends lost 5 bases and 5 bases respectively, with 21 bases between them. Germline assignment: CDR1 MDHEN and CDR2 SYDVKM. The CDR3 DNA sequence: TGTGCCAGCAGTCTCCCCCTCGGAACTCAGGGGACTGAAGCTTTCTTT. Its translation: CASSLPLGTQGTEAFF.

This chain uses TRBV28 with TRBJ2-7, with TRBD1 as a possible D gene (5 bases). Trimming removed 6 bases at V and 2 bases at J, with 14 bases between. Germline assignment: CDR1 MDHEN and CDR2 SYDVKM. This CDR3 is built from 14 residues. Here the CDR3 reads CASSRTRDTYEQYF. CDR3 nucleotide sequence: TGTGCCAGCAGCCGCACCAGGGATACCTACGAGCAGTACTTC.

This chain links TRBV4-3 with TRBJ1-2, with 8 bases that match TRBD1. The CDR3 runs 14 residues. Germline V lookup: CDR1 LGHNA, CDR2 YSLEER. The V segment lost 0 bases and the J segment 5 bases; nucleotides outside the gene matches: 2. CDR3 sequence (DNA): TGCGCCAGCAGCCAAGATTGGACAGGGTATGGCTACACCTTC. Amino acid sequence: CASSQDWTGYGYTF.